Listed below are T cell receptor beta chains from one sample, sequenced in a study of cytomegalovirus exposure and HLA in healthy donors. The protocol was immunoSEQ multiplex PCR, while the TCRdb copy is restricted to in-frame clones and leaves out a portion. The sample has 100,000 to 150,000 clones, 15% to 20% seen once; the top ten hold less than 3.5%. What was sequenced was PBMCs. Receptors originate from a female donor in good health and CMV-seropositive. CDR3s include the opening cysteine and the closing phenylalanine or tryptophan. D genes are given only for firm matches. Clone size is shown for a subset of rows, as once, few, many or a class of expanded clone.

>TRBJ1-2|TRBV5-4|TRBD1|few
TGTGCCAGCAGCTTGATGCGTACAGGGGGCGCTGGCTACACCTTC
CASSLMRTGGAGYTF
>TRBJ1-1|TRBV2|TRBD1|-
TGTGCCAGCAGTGAACGCCCGGGACAGGGATGGGCTGAAGCTTTCTTT
CASSERPGQGWAEAFF
>TRBJ2-1|TRBV7-9|-|-
TGTGCCAGCAGGAGAGATGGTTCTCAGTTCTTC
CASRRDGSQFF
>TRBJ1-6|TRBV4-3|TRBD1|few
TGCGCCAGCAGCCAGGGCATCGGGACAGGGCATTCACCCCTCCACTTT
CASSQGIGTGHSPLHF
>TRBJ1-2|TRBV28|TRBD1|-
TGTGCCAGCAGTTTACGTGGGACAGCGGGGGATTTCACCTTC
CASSLRGTAGDFTF
>TRBJ1-1|TRBV10-1|-|-
TGCGCCAGCAGTACCGGGTCTAAAGGTGGCACTGAAGCTTTCTTT
CASSTGSKGGTEAFF
>TRBJ1-4|TRBV7-9|-|few
TGTGCCAGCAGCCCGACGGGAGGAAATGAAAAACTGTTTTTT
CASSPTGGNEKLFF
>TRBJ2-1|TRBV7-2|-|-
TGTGCCAGCAGCCGTCCCCTGTTCTCGGGAGATAACTATGAGCAGTTCTTC
CASSRPLFSGDNYEQFF
>TRBJ2-7|TRBV7-9|TRBD1|-
TGTGCCAGCAGCTCCAGGGGGCGCAGGTACGAGCAGTACTTC
CASSSRGRRYEQYF
>TRBJ1-2|TRBV30|TRBD1|few
TGTGCCAGGGCAGGGGGTAATTGGAATGGCTACACCTTC
CARAGGNWNGYTF
>TRBJ2-1|TRBV27|TRBD2|few
TGTGCCAGCACCCCTAGCGGGAGGGCGAGCAATGAGCAGTTCTTC
CASTPSGRASNEQFF
>TRBJ1-1|TRBV4-1|-|-
TGCGCCAGCAGCCAAGCTCCAGGGCAGAACACTGAAGCTTTCTTT
CASSQAPGQNTEAFF
>TRBJ1-1|TRBV28|-|few
TGTGCCAGCAGTTCCCCAAGGGAGAGAATGAACACTGAAGCTTTCTTT
CASSSPRERMNTEAFF
>TRBJ2-5|TRBV19|-|-
TGTGCCAGTAGTCGACAGTCCTTACAAGAGACCCAGTACTTC
CASSRQSLQETQYF
>TRBJ2-7|TRBV30|-|few
TGTGCCTGGAGTGGCGGGATTTCCTACGAGCAGTACTTC
CAWSGGISYEQYF
>TRBJ2-7|TRBV19|TRBD1|-
TGTGCCAGTAGTATTCAGGGGGCGTTCCCCACCTACGAGCAGTACTTC
CASSIQGAFPTYEQYF
>TRBJ1-1|TRBV29-1|TRBD1|few
TGCAGCGTCAGGACAGGGGAGAACACTGAAGCTTTCTTT
CSVRTGENTEAFF
>TRBJ2-4|TRBV5-1|TRBD2|-
TGCGCCAGCAACCCCGGAGGGACTAGCGGGGTCAAAAACATTCAGTACTTC
CASNPGGTSGVKNIQYF
>TRBJ2-7|TRBV4-2|TRBD2|-
TGTGCCAGCAGCCAAGATCTAGCGGGAGTCGGGACCTACGAGCAGTACTTC
CASSQDLAGVGTYEQYF
>TRBJ2-3|TRBV7-2|TRBD2|few
TGTGCCAGCAGCTTACGTGGCGGGAGGGTGGCAGATACGCAGTATTTT
CASSLRGGRVADTQYF
>TRBJ1-5|TRBV30|-|few
TGTGCCTGGAGTGTAGGTGCAGGGAGCAATCAGCCCCAGCATTTT
CAWSVGAGSNQPQHF
>TRBJ2-2|TRBV19|TRBD2|-
TGTGCCAGTAGTATGGCTAGCGGGAAGATATCGAACACCGGGGAGCTGTTTTTT
CASSMASGKISNTGELFF
>TRBJ1-2|TRBV6-1|TRBD1|-
TGTGCCAGCAGTGAATGGACAGGTATCTATGGCTACACCTTC
CASSEWTGIYGYTF
>TRBJ2-2|TRBV10-2|-|few
TGCGCCAGCAGTGAGTCTCCCAGGGGCACCGGGGAGCTGTTTTTT
CASSESPRGTGELFF
>TRBJ2-1|TRBV27|-|-
TGTGCCAGCAGTTCTCTATCCACTGAGCAGTTCTTC
CASSSLSTEQFF
>TRBJ2-5|TRBV9|TRBD1|few
TGTGCCAGCAGCGTAGAAGGGGGCGGTTGGGAGACCCAGTACTTC
CASSVEGGGWETQYF
>TRBJ1-2|TRBV5-8|TRBD1|-
TGTGCCAGCAATCCCGGGACAGGGATCTATGGCTACACCTTC
CASNPGTGIYGYTF
>TRBJ2-7|TRBV9|TRBD2|-
TGTGCCAGCAGCGTAGCCGGCGCGGGGGGGCCTTTCGAGCAGTACTTC
CASSVAGAGGPFEQYF
>TRBJ1-1|TRBV15|TRBD1|-
TGTGCCACCAGCAGAGATCAGGGCCGGACAGGGTACGACACTGAAGCTTTCTTT
CATSRDQGRTGYDTEAFF
>TRBJ2-7|TRBV6-4|TRBD1|-
TGTGCCAGCAGTGACCAGCGACCGGGACAGGGGCGTAAAAAAGGCTACGAGCAGTACTTC
CASSDQRPGQGRKKGYEQYF
>TRBJ1-1|TRBV4-1|TRBD1|-
TGCGCCAGCAGCCAACAATCGACAGGGGGAAAGCTCACTGAAGCTTTCTTT
CASSQQSTGGKLTEAFF
>TRBJ1-1|TRBV7-8|-|few
TGTGCCAGCAGCTTAGCGACCAAACGGGACACTGAAGCTTTCTTT
CASSLATKRDTEAFF
>TRBJ2-2|TRBV12-5|TRBD1|-
TGTGCTAGTGGCTATCGCCCGGGACAGACCGGGGAGCTGTTTTTT
CASGYRPGQTGELFF
>TRBJ2-7|TRBV10-3|-|-
TGTGCCAGCAGCCGGGACAACACCTACGAGCAGTACTTC
CASSRDNTYEQYF
>TRBJ2-3|TRBV4-3|TRBD2|few
TGCGCCAGCAGCCAAGTCGGACTAGCGGGGACCGAAACTAGCACAGATACGCAGTATTTT
CASSQVGLAGTETSTDTQYF
>TRBJ2-5|TRBV5-4|-|few
TGTGCCAGCAGCGTGGGACTGCTCCAAGAGACCCAGTACTTC
CASSVGLLQETQYF
>TRBJ2-2|TRBV7-9|-|once
TGTGCCAGCAGCCCATGGGGCCCTAAAACCGGGGAGCTGTTTTTT
CASSPWGPKTGELFF
>TRBJ1-1|TRBV10-3|-|-
TGTGCCATCATCGACAGCCCGAACACTGAAGCTTTCTTT
CAIIDSPNTEAFF
>TRBJ2-7|TRBV5-6|TRBD1|few
TGTGCCAGCAGCCCGGGACAGGGGGCCGTCTACGAGCAGTACTTC
CASSPGQGAVYEQYF